These 20 T cell receptor beta chains were sequenced from one sample in a study of blood T cell repertoires in COVID-19. Produced via immunoSEQ multiplex PCR; TCRdb's table is partial and in-frame only. Of about 40,000 clones detected, approximately 84% appear once; the ten largest clones hold roughly 15%. Sequencing was done on a sample of peripheral blood. These receptor sequences come from a human donor in a cohort sampled during active COVID-19.

J is TRBJ2-3 and V is TRBV5-4; D is perhaps TRBD2 (7 bases). The germline CDR1 and CDR2 sequences are SGHNT and YYREEE (reference sequence). The CDR3 length is 16 residues. Trimming removed 0 bases from V and 6 bases from J, with 17 bases in between. CDR3 in amino acids: CASSLDVGGARDTQYF. The CDR3 DNA sequence: TGTGCCAGCAGCTTGGACGTAGGGGGGGCTAGGGATACGCAGTATTTT.

The chain links TRBV11-2 to TRBJ2-1; 11 nucleotides match TRBD2. CDR3 length equals 14 residues. Germline V gives CDR1 SGHAT, CDR2 FQNNGV. With 3 bases clipped from V and 6 bases from J, the junction kept 1 base outside the gene matches. CDR3 nucleotide sequence: TGTGCCAGCAGCTTCGGACTAGCGGGCAATGAGCAGTTCTTC. Encoded protein: CASSFGLAGNEQFF. The complete variable domain, with remaining parts taken from reference TRBV11-2 and TRBJ2-1, reads EAGVAQSPRYKIIEKRQSVAFWCNPISGHATLYWYQQILGQGPKLLIQFQNNGVVDDSQLPKDRFSAERLKGVDSTLKIQPAKLEDSAVYLCASSFGLAGNEQFFGPGTRLTVL.

V usage is TRBV11-2 and J usage is TRBJ2-7; TRBD2 might be the D (6 bases). Trimming removed 3 bases at V and 9 bases at J, with 9 bases between. CDR1 and CDR2 from the germline V gene are SGHAT and FQNNGV. There are 11 residues in the CDR3. Here the CDR3 DNA reads TGTGCCAGCAGCTTGGGGGGAGGGCAGTACTTC. Its protein product is CASSLGGGQYF.

The chain has TRBV6-5 and TRBJ1-3, with D uncertain. Deletions cut 7 bases from V and 1 base from J, with 8 bases between. The CDR3 is 13 residues long. Per the germline V gene, CDR1 is MNHEY and CDR2 is SVGAGI. Written as DNA, the CDR3 is TGTGCCAGCAAGTGGGAGTCTGGAAACACCATATATTTT. This sequence encodes CASKWESGNTIYF.

With respect to this clone: The junction departs from germline at one end; a sequencing error may be responsible. The V gene is TRBV19, the J gene TRBJ2-5; tentative D call: TRBD1 (6 bases). The CDR3 totals 15 residues. The germline CDR1 and CDR2 sequences are LNHDA and SQIVND (reference sequence). CDR3 in DNA: TGTGCCAGTAGCCCCGGGACACGCATTCAAGAGACCCGGTACTTC. The encoded protein is CASSPGTRIQETRYF.

The chain recombines TRBV2 with TRBJ1-4; the D is unclear. This CDR3 has 14 amino acids. Germline assignment: CDR1 SNHLY and CDR2 FYNNEI. V lost 11 bases and J lost 7, with 20 bases in between. CDR3 nucleotide sequence: TGTGCCTCGACCCGGCTCAGCGCGGGTGAAAAACTGTTTTTT. Encoded protein: CASTRLSAGEKLFF.

The chain joins TRBV15 to TRBJ1-4; 7 nucleotides line up with TRBD1. CDR1 is LNHNV, CDR2 YYDKDF, per germline (reference sequence). The CDR3 is 14 residues long. J lost 7 bases, V lost 8 bases, and 10 bases had no gene match. The CDR3 nucleotides read TGTGCCACCGGTAGGACAGGCCAGGGTGAAAAACTGTTTTTT. It translates to CATGRTGQGEKLFF. Full variable domain (rest looked up from reference TRBV15 and TRBJ1-4): DAMVIQNPRYQVTQFGKPVTLSCSQTLNHNVMYWYQQKSSQAPKLLFHYYDKDFNNEADTPDNFQSRRPNTSFCFLDIRSPGLGDTAMYLCATGRTGQGEKLFFGSGTQLSVL.

V and J are TRBV5-6 and TRBJ1-1, with a weak D call TRBD1 (6 bases). V lost 4 bases, J lost 11 bases, and 12 bases lay in between. Germline lookup yields CDR1 SGHDT and CDR2 YYEEEE. This CDR3 comprises 11 residues. The DNA for the CDR3 is TGTGCCAGCAGCCAACAGGGAACGGCTTTCTTT. It codes for CASSQQGTAFF.

V is TRBV24-1 and J is TRBJ2-3, with D maybe TRBD1 (6 bases). CDR3 length: 15 amino acids. Germline lookup yields CDR1 KGHDR and CDR2 SFDVKD. V shed 4 bases and J shed 2 bases, with 12 bases lying between them. The CDR3 reads CATSERTANTDTQYF. Written as DNA, the CDR3 is TGTGCCACCAGTGAAAGGACAGCCAACACAGATACGCAGTATTTT.

The chain joins TRBV21-1 to TRBJ1-1; TRBD1, the D gene given by the table, was not confirmed from the DNA. TRBV21-1 is flagged as a pseudogene. CDR3 length: 15 amino acids. CDR3 bases: TGTGCCAGCAGCAAAGAGGGCAGGGTAAACACTGAAGCTTTCTTT. Protein product: CASSKEGRVNTEAFF.

This clone has only a few counts. The junction and the germline gene differ at one end; a read error may be behind it. CDR3 loop: CASSAGGKQPQHF. The CDR3 DNA is TGCGCCAGCAGTGCAGGGGGCAAGCAGCCCCAGCATTTT. The chain joins TRBV10-1 to TRBJ1-5; 8 bases are a match to TRBD1. The CDR3 has 13 residues. Germline CDR1 and CDR2: WNHNN and SYGVQD (reference sequence).

The chain carries TRBV7-9 and TRBJ2-2, with 9 bases fitting TRBD1. Germline CDR1 is SEHNR and CDR2 is FQNEAQ (reference sequence). The CDR3 is made up of 16 amino acids. The V and J ends lost 6 bases and 1 base, in that order; junction bases with no gene match: 6. Here the CDR3 reads CASRRGQGMNTGELFF. In DNA, the CDR3 is TGTGCCAGCAGGCGCGGACAGGGGATGAACACCGGGGAGCTGTTTTTT.

The chain couples TRBV18 to TRBJ2-5; TRBD1 agrees at 9 bases. V lost 3 bases to trimming and J lost 2 bases; unmatched junction nucleotides: 7. The CDR3 extends over 16 amino acids. Germline values: CDR1 KGHSH, CDR2 LQKENI. The CDR3 here is CASSPWTGAVQETQYF. The CDR3 DNA reads as TGTGCCAGCTCACCTTGGACAGGGGCCGTTCAAGAGACCCAGTACTTC.

The table lists this clone with a count of one. This chain links TRBV10-3 with TRBJ2-7; the match to TRBD2 covers 8 bases. The CDR3 is made up of 13 amino acids. From germline, CDR1 is ENHRY and CDR2 SYGVKD. V lost 8 bases and J lost 1; bases outside the gene matches: 4. CDR3 amino acids: CAISGGLSYEQYF. The CDR3, as DNA: TGTGCCATCTCGGGGGGGCTTTCCTACGAGCAGTACTTC.

This clone was found once. The V and J genes are TRBV19 and TRBJ2-3, with a possible D match to TRBD1 (6 bases). Trimming took off 4 bases at V and 1 base at J, with 12 bases between the two ends. CDR1 is LNHDA, CDR2 SQIVND, per germline (reference sequence). The length of the CDR3 is 15 residues. For the CDR3, the DNA is TGTGCCAGTAGTAGCCGGGACAACGGCACAGATACGCAGTATTTT. Protein product: CASSSRDNGTDTQYF.

V usage is TRBV27 and J usage is TRBJ1-2, with 7 bases lining up with TRBD1. The CDR3 length is 14 residues. The V segment lost 4 bases and the J segment 0 bases; nucleotides outside the gene matches: 2. The V gene's germline CDR1 is MNHEY and CDR2 SMNVEV (reference sequence). CDR3 amino acids: CASSSGGPNYGYTF. The CDR3 nucleotides read TGTGCCAGCAGTTCAGGGGGACCTAACTATGGCTACACCTTC.

This clone is categorized as large. The chain carries TRBV7-6 and TRBJ2-3; 10 nucleotides line up with TRBD1. The germline V gene encodes CDR1 SGHVS and CDR2 FNYEAQ. The CDR3 runs 14 residues. After removal of 5 bases from V and 4 bases from J, the junction contained 3 bases not matched to a gene. The DNA for the CDR3 is TGTGCCAGCAGCCCCGGACAGGGGGCAGATACGCAGTATTTT. Translation: CASSPGQGADTQYF.

V gene TRBV2 combines with J gene TRBJ1-2, with D uncertain. The CDR3 spans 15 residues. The germline V gene has CDR1 SNHLY and CDR2 FYNNEI. Here the CDR3 reads CCSLKTDSFNYGYTF. The CDR3 DNA reads as TGTTGCTCCCTTAAGACCGACTCATTTAACTATGGCTACACCTTC. The full variable domain, in which reference TRBV2 and TRBJ1-2 provide the parts outside the CDR3, is EPEVTQTPSHQVTQMGQEVILRCVPISNHLYFYWYRQILGQKVEFLVSFYNNEISEKSEIFDDQFSVERPDGSNFTLKIRSTKLEDSAMYFCCSLKTDSFNYGYTFGSGTRLTVV.

V usage is TRBV14 and J usage is TRBJ1-3, with TRBD1 matching over 7 bases. Germline V CDR1 and CDR2: SGHDN, FVKESK. V lost 1 base and J lost 4; bases outside the gene matches: 4. CDR3 length: 15 amino acids. DNA for the CDR3: TGTGCCAGCAGCCAAGGCAGGGGGTTCGGAAACACCATATATTTT. Translation gives CASSQGRGFGNTIYF.

This chain uses TRBV6-1 with TRBJ2-3, with TRBD1 identical over 10 bases. The CDR3 has 15 residues. Losses at the gene ends were 2 bases for V and 6 bases for J; bases not matched to a gene: 5. The V gene's germline CDR1 is MNHNS and CDR2 SASEGT. In nucleotides, the CDR3 is TGTGCCAGCAGTGAATTTTGGACAGGGGGGGATACGCAGTATTTT. Amino acid sequence: CASSEFWTGGDTQYF.